One sample yielded the 23 T cell receptor beta chains listed below, sequenced in a study of blood T cells in healthy people across ages. Sample-barcoded 5' priming and a J-beta primer mix drove a second PCR of about 7 to 12 cycles. A single record per CDR3 protein comes from TCRdb applying MiXCR to the 5' RACE reads. The sample has about 670,000 distinct CDR3 sequences, approximately 52% seen once; the top ten hold roughly 14%. The specimen was blood. Source of these receptors: a woman older than 75 in good health.

This clonotype occurred a few times. V usage is TRBV20-1 and J usage is TRBJ2-2; D gene uncertain. Germline V gene data show CDR1 as DFQATT and CDR2 as SNEGSKA (reference sequence). V lost 7 bases and J 2 bases, leaving 11 bases between the germline ends. This CDR3 has 13 residues. Here the CDR3 DNA reads TGCAGTGGCCCCGTAGGAAACACCGGGGAGCTGTTTTTT. It is translated as CSGPVGNTGELFF.

As to this clonotype: This sequence may be a read error, since a much larger clone differs from it by one base. The chain has TRBV29-1 and TRBJ2-5; TRBD2 matches 9 bases. Germline assignment: CDR1 SQVTM and CDR2 ANQGSEA. This CDR3 comprises 14 residues. Trimming cost V 7 bases and J 5 bases; bases outside gene matches: 11. This CDR3 reads CSAGASGVRETQYF. For the CDR3, the DNA is TGCAGCGCTGGGGCTAGCGGGGTGAGGGAGACCCAGTACTTC.

This clonotype was detected ten times or more. The chain uses TRBV29-1 and TRBJ1-5; 8 positions agree with TRBD1. Germline CDR1 SQVTM, CDR2 ANQGSEA. The ends lost 6 bases at V and 7 bases at J; junction bases unmatched: 8. The CDR3 contains 13 residues. CDR3 sequence reads: CSVGTGEGQPQHF. DNA of the CDR3: TGCAGCGTCGGGACAGGAGAGGGACAGCCCCAGCATTTT.

The V gene is TRBV20-1, the J gene TRBJ2-1, with 11 bases identical to TRBD2. The CDR3 extends over 14 amino acids. Germline-derived CDR1 and CDR2 are DFQATT and SNEGSKA (reference sequence). Trimming cost V 3 bases and J 7 bases; bases outside gene matches: 5. CDR3 in DNA: TGCAGTGCTAGGGCCACTAGCGGGGGAAATGAGCAGTTCTTC. This codes for CSARATSGGNEQFF.

This clonotype was observed a handful of times. This chain uses TRBV7-3 with TRBJ2-4; TRBD2 matches at 15 bases. The germline V gene encodes CDR1 SGHTA and CDR2 FQGTGA. J was trimmed by 0 bases and V by 9 bases; bases with no gene match: 9. The CDR3 is made up of 18 amino acids. The CDR3 DNA follows: TGTGCCAGGGCCCTTGGGACTAGCGGGAGGCTAGCCAAAAACATTCAGTACTTC. It yields the protein CARALGTSGRLAKNIQYF.

A note on this clonotype: This could be a read error, since a much larger clone is one nucleotide away. The chain recombines TRBV6-6 with TRBJ2-1, with TRBD2 as a possible D gene (5 bases). V was pared by 6 bases and J by 10 bases, with 16 bases between. In germline, CDR1 is MNHNY, CDR2 SVGAGI (reference sequence). This CDR3 is 13 amino acids long. CDR3 region: CASRLAQKAEQFF. CDR3 sequence (DNA): TGTGCCAGCAGGCTAGCACAAAAGGCGGAGCAGTTCTTC.

V is TRBV24-1 and J is TRBJ2-7; D ambiguous. The CDR3 is 15 amino acids. Germline V gene sequence: CDR1 KGHDR, CDR2 SFDVKD. Trimming removed 4 bases from V and 2 bases from J, with 14 bases in between. The DNA for the CDR3 is TGTGCCACCAGTGACCCGGAGAGCCCTACCTACGAGCAGTACTTC. Its translation is CATSDPESPTYEQYF.

Comment on this clonotype: The germline gene is not matched at one end of the junction; a read error may be the cause. The V call is TRBV10-3, the J call TRBJ2-4; no firm D call. The closer fit of TRBJ2-7 to the DNA end suggests the J call may be wrong. Germline CDR1 and CDR2: ENHRY and SYGVKD. The CDR3 extends over 14 amino acids. The CDR3: CAYIGSYEDYEQYF. In DNA, the CDR3 is TGCGCCTACATAGGTTCGTATGAGGACTACGAGCAGTACTTC.

J is TRBJ1-1 and V is TRBV5-1; 8 bases fit TRBD1. V lost 6 bases and J lost 0; bases outside the gene matches: 4. This CDR3 is 14 amino acids long. The germline V gene encodes CDR1 SGHRS and CDR2 YFSETQ. CDR3 protein: CASKTGGVNTEAFF. Written as DNA, the CDR3 is TGCGCCAGCAAAACAGGGGGGGTGAACACTGAAGCTTTCTTT.

This clonotype was found a few times. The rearrangement uses TRBV20-1 and TRBJ2-3, with D possibly TRBD1 on 5 matching bases. Germline V gene data show CDR1 as DFQATT and CDR2 as SNEGSKA (reference sequence). The length of the CDR3 is 12 residues. Trimming took 5 bases from V and 1 from J, leaving 7 bases between them. This CDR3 is CSAQGGTDTQYF. In DNA form, the CDR3 reads TGCAGTGCTCAAGGGGGCACAGATACGCAGTATTTT.

The V call is TRBV27, the J call TRBJ1-5; 12 bases are shared with TRBD1. CDR1 MNHEY and CDR2 SMNVEV come from the germline V gene (reference sequence). Trimming at V came to 5 bases and at J to 0 bases, leaving 11 bases not matched to a gene. The CDR3 extends over 19 amino acids. For the CDR3, the DNA is TGTGCCAGCAGTGCATCCGGGACAGGGGGCCGGATTAGCAATCAGCCCCAGCATTTT. Translating it yields CASSASGTGGRISNQPQHF.

The J gene is TRBJ2-1, the V gene TRBV13; D gene uncertain. The CDR3 consists of 17 residues. V was pared by 0 bases and J by 4 bases, with 16 bases between. Germline V gives CDR1 PRHDT, CDR2 FYEKMQ (reference sequence). The CDR3 loop reads CASSLGRVRKRYNEQFF. The CDR3 nucleotides are TGTGCCAGCAGCTTAGGCCGAGTCAGGAAGAGATACAATGAGCAGTTCTTC.

The chain has TRBV10-2 and TRBJ2-5; 9 bases map to TRBD2. With 2 bases clipped from V and 3 bases from J, the junction kept 13 bases outside the gene matches. CDR3 length equals 18 residues. In germline, CDR1 is WSHSY, CDR2 SAAADI. The DNA of the CDR3 is TGCGCCAGCAGTGAGAACCCCCTAGTAGCGGGGGCAAAAGAGACCCAGTACTTC. It codes for CASSENPLVAGAKETQYF.

Comments on this clonotype: This could be a read error, since a much larger clone is one nucleotide away. The chain combines TRBV5-1 with TRBJ2-5; 10 bases fit TRBD1. Unmatched junction bases numbered 10, after V lost 0 bases and J lost 11 bases. CDR1 is SGHRS and CDR2 is YFSETQ in the germline V gene. CDR3 size: 15 residues. In DNA form, the CDR3 reads TGCGCCAGCAGCTTGGCGGGACAGGGGTTCGGTGAGCAGTACTTC. It translates to CASSLAGQGFGEQYF. Full variable domain (missing parts from reference TRBV5-1 and TRBJ2-5): KAGVTQTPRYLIKTRGQQVTLSCSPISGHRSVSWYQQTPGQGLQFLFEYFSETQRNKGNFPGRFSGRQFSNSRSEMNVSTLELGDSALYLCASSLAGQGFGEQYFGPGTRLLVL.

This clonotype was seen at least ten times. V usage is TRBV12-3 or TRBV12-4 and J usage is TRBJ2-5; perhaps D is TRBD1 or TRBD2 (5 bases each). V gave up 2 bases and J gave up 4 bases, with 8 bases separating them. The CDR3 runs 13 residues. This CDR3 reads CASSLMRGETQYF. CDR3 bases: TGTGCCAGCAGTTTAATGAGGGGAGAGACCCAGTACTTC.

The table lists this clonotype with a count of one. The junction departs from germline at one end; a sequencing error may be responsible. The DNA for the CDR3 is TGTGCCAGCAGCCCGAGAATCGTCGCTGAAGTTTTCTTT. Its translation: CASSPRIVAEVFF. The rearrangement uses TRBV14 and TRBJ1-1; unclear D gene. The CDR3 has 13 amino acids. Germline CDR1 is SGHDN and CDR2 is FVKESK.

There are a few counts of this clonotype. The rearrangement uses TRBV6-2 or TRBV6-3 and TRBJ1-1, with D possibly matching TRBD1 (6 bases). Trimming cost V 10 bases and J 2 bases, with 8 bases left between them. This CDR3 is 11 amino acids long. CDR1 and CDR2 from the germline V gene are MNHEY and SVGEGT. DNA for the CDR3: TGTGCCACCAGGGGAAACACTGAAGCTTTCTTT. Its translation is CATRGNTEAFF.

The chain has TRBV28 and TRBJ2-7, with TRBD2 identical over 9 bases. The junction had 8 bases not matched to a gene; V was cut back by 3 bases and J by 2 bases. The germline gives CDR1 MDHEN, CDR2 SYDVKM. CDR3 size: 16 residues. The CDR3 nucleotides are TGTGCCAGCAGTTTCTCCCTAGCGGGACTCACCTACGAGCAGTACTTC. This sequence encodes CASSFSLAGLTYEQYF.

This chain links TRBV6-1 with TRBJ1-1; no firm D call. The CDR3 has 11 amino acids. Trimming removed 8 bases at V and 4 bases at J, with 8 bases between. Looked up from germline, CDR1 is MNHNS and CDR2 is SASEGT. Here the CDR3 reads CASGQITEAFF. CDR3 bases: TGTGCCAGCGGGCAGATCACTGAAGCTTTCTTT.

A word on this clonotype: A much larger clone differs by one base, so this may be a read error. This rearrangement joins TRBV7-2 to TRBJ2-1; weak D call: TRBD2 (6 bases). CDR1 and CDR2 from the germline V gene are SGHTA and FQGNSA. Deletions cut 3 bases from V and 8 bases from J, with 17 bases between. There are 15 residues in the CDR3. The CDR3 DNA follows: TGTGCCAGCAGCTTTCAAGGGGAGGCCTTTGATGAGCAGTTCTTC. It translates to CASSFQGEAFDEQFF.

This sequence joins TRBV7-8 and TRBJ1-5, with 7 nucleotides matching TRBD1. Per the germline V gene, CDR1 is SGHVS and CDR2 is FQNEAQ. This CDR3 is built from 15 residues. The V segment lost 3 bases and the J segment 11 bases; nucleotides outside the gene matches: 13. The CDR3 nucleotides read TGTGCCAGCAGCTTGGACAGGAAGGAGCATTCCGCCCAGCATTTT. Amino acid sequence: CASSLDRKEHSAQHF.

V usage is TRBV5-1 and J usage is TRBJ2-7; weak D call: TRBD1 (6 bases). V lost 4 bases, J lost 2 bases, and 13 bases lay in between. The CDR3 has 14 amino acids. Per the germline V gene, CDR1 is SGHRS and CDR2 is YFSETQ. CDR3 DNA: TGCGCCAGCAGCCTCTCACAGGGCCCCTACGAGCAGTACTTC. It encodes CASSLSQGPYEQYF. The variable domain in full, with the rest retrieved from reference TRBV5-1 and TRBJ2-7, is KAGVTQTPRYLIKTRGQQVTLSCSPISGHRSVSWYQQTPGQGLQFLFEYFSETQRNKGNFPGRFSGRQFSNSRSEMNVSTLELGDSALYLCASSLSQGPYEQYFGPGTRLTVT.

This clonotype appeared once. The chain employs TRBV7-2 and TRBJ2-5, with D perhaps being TRBD1 or TRBD2 (6 bases each). V lost 2 bases and J 5 bases, leaving 18 bases between the germline ends. The CDR3 length is 16 residues. Germline V lookup: CDR1 SGHTA, CDR2 FQGNSA. The CDR3 sequence is CASSLSGGLLMETQYF. CDR3 bases: TGTGCCAGCAGCTTATCTGGGGGGCTTCTAATGGAGACCCAGTACTTC. The whole variable domain, filled in from reference TRBV7-2 and TRBJ2-5, reads GAGVSQSPSNKVTEKGKDVELRCDPISGHTALYWYRQSLGQGLEFLIYFQGNSAPDKSGLPSDRFSAERTGGSVSTLTIQRTQQEDSAVYLCASSLSGGLLMETQYFGPGTRLLVL.